This is a list of T cell receptor beta chains from one sample in a study of blood T cell repertoires in COVID-19. This table comes from immunoSEQ multiplex PCR, and its TCRdb copy is limited to in-frame clones, with some not included. The table has approximately 200,000 clones, 80% seen once. The sequenced material came from PBMCs or T cells enriched from blood (not recorded which). The receptors here all came from a woman between 40 and 55 years old with acute COVID-19. The CDR3 runs from the conserved cysteine through the conserved F or W. A D gene is named only where the DNA matches it firmly. A row's size may be missing; if present it is once, few, many or a size class.

d_gene,j_gene,v_gene,abundance,CDR3aa,CDR3nt
TRBD1,TRBJ1-4,TRBV19,once,CASSKGQAYATNEKLFF,TGTGCCAGTAGTAAGGGACAGGCCTATGCAACTAATGAAAAACTGTTTTTT
TRBD1,TRBJ1-1,TRBV28,NA,CASSRQIQGKTFF,TGTGCCAGCAGTCGACAGATACAGGGGAAAACTTTCTTT
TRBD1,TRBJ2-5,TRBV7-9,NA,CASSIRGSGGQETQYF,TGTGCCAGCAGCATCCGTGGGTCAGGGGGCCAAGAGACCCAGTACTTC
NA,TRBJ1-4,TRBV24-1,NA,CATSAGLGGKLFF,TGTGCCACCAGTGCGGGGTTAGGAGGAAAACTGTTTTTT
TRBD1,TRBJ1-4,TRBV28,NA,CASSLTGSEKLFF,TGTGCCAGCAGTTTGACAGGGTCTGAAAAACTGTTTTTT
NA,TRBJ2-2,TRBV5-4,NA,CASSLGPGTPNTGELFF,TGTGCCAGCAGCTTGGGTCCCGGGACACCGAACACCGGGGAGCTGTTTTTT
TRBD2,TRBJ2-1,TRBV30,few,CAWSRLAGYNEQFF,TGTGCCTGGAGTCGGCTAGCGGGGTACAATGAGCAGTTCTTC
TRBD1,TRBJ1-2,TRBV27,NA,CASSLRQGLSVTF,TGTGCCAGCAGTCTTCGACAGGGGCTATCTGTTACCTTC
TRBD1,TRBJ1-6,TRBV30,NA,CAWSGGTGAVTYNSPLHF,TGTGCCTGGAGTGGGGGGACAGGGGCCGTAACCTATAATTCACCCCTCCACTTT
TRBD2,TRBJ2-7,TRBV19,NA,CASRPRGSGVYEQYF,TGTGCCAGTAGACCCCGGGGTAGCGGGGTCTACGAGCAGTACTTC
TRBD1,TRBJ1-4,TRBV5-1,NA,CASSGRDREGEKLFF,TGCGCCAGCAGCGGAAGGGACAGGGAAGGGGAAAAACTGTTTTTT
NA,TRBJ1-2,TRBV5-1,few,CASSLGTGWGLYYGYTF,TGCGCCAGCAGCTTGGGAACGGGGTGGGGTTTATACTATGGCTACACCTTC
TRBD1,TRBJ1-3,TRBV6-5,few,CASSYRQGASGNTIYF,TGTGCCAGCAGTTACCGGCAGGGGGCCTCAGGAAACACCATATATTTT
NA,TRBJ1-2,TRBV28,NA,CATTGSYGYTF,TGTGCCACCACAGGAAGCTATGGCTACACCTTC
NA,TRBJ1-3,TRBV5-1,NA,CASSSSGGSGNTIYF,TGCGCCAGCAGCTCGTCCGGGGGATCTGGAAACACCATATATTTT
TRBD1,TRBJ1-4,TRBV2,NA,CASSWDSRNEKLFF,TGTGCCAGCAGCTGGGACAGCAGGAATGAAAAACTGTTTTTT
TRBD2,TRBJ2-1,TRBV12-5,NA,CASGLVTLGGTYNEQFF,TGTGCTAGTGGTTTGGTAACTTTGGGGGGGACCTACAATGAGCAGTTCTTC
TRBD1,TRBJ2-3,TRBV7-3,NA,CASSSPGQGGTDTQYF,TGTGCCAGCAGCTCCCCGGGACAGGGTGGCACAGATACGCAGTATTTT
TRBD1,TRBJ2-2,TRBV7-9,NA,CASSPNRGWNTGELFF,TGTGCCAGCAGCCCGAACAGGGGGTGGAACACCGGGGAGCTGTTTTTT
TRBD1,TRBJ1-5,TRBV6-1,NA,CASSEALSQGAWQPQHF,TGTGCCAGCAGTGAAGCGCTTTCACAGGGGGCCTGGCAGCCCCAGCATTTT
NA,TRBJ1-2,TRBV24-1,NA,CATSESEIGYTF,TGTGCCACCAGTGAATCCGAGATTGGCTACACCTTC
NA,TRBJ2-7,TRBV29-1,NA,CSVVQEAYEQYF,TGCAGCGTTGTTCAGGAAGCCTACGAGCAGTACTTC
NA,TRBJ1-1,TRBV27,once,CASNPQTGFGNTEAFF,TGTGCCAGCAACCCCCAAACAGGGTTCGGGAACACTGAAGCTTTCTTT
TRBD2,TRBJ2-7,TRBV7-2,NA,CASSKRTSSYEQYF,TGTGCCAGCAGCAAGCGGACTAGCTCCTACGAGCAGTACTTC
NA,TRBJ2-5,TRBV18,NA,CASSPLHDRLNF,TGTGCCAGCTCACCTTTGCATGACAGGCTGAACTTC
TRBD2,TRBJ2-3,TRBV11-3,NA,CASSLEGGSTDTQYF,TGTGCCAGCAGCTTAGAGGGGGGGAGCACAGATACGCAGTATTTT
TRBD1,TRBJ1-5,TRBV28,NA,CASSFRLGGSQPQHF,TGTGCCAGCAGTTTTAGGCTAGGGGGCAGTCAGCCCCAGCATTTT
NA,TRBJ1-5,TRBV19,NA,CASHRTGSNQPQHF,TGTGCCAGCCACAGGACGGGTAGCAATCAGCCCCAGCATTTT
NA,TRBJ1-3,TRBV25-1,NA,CASSETGTTGNTIYF,TGTGCCAGCAGTGAAACGGGGACAACGGGAAACACCATATATTTT
TRBD1,TRBJ2-1,TRBV6-4,NA,CASSDGGQGGNEQFF,TGTGCCAGCAGTGACGGGGGACAGGGAGGGAATGAGCAGTTCTTC
TRBD1,TRBJ2-7,TRBV3-1/TRBV3-2,NA,CASRGQGYYEQYF,TGTGCCAGCAGAGGACAGGGGTATTACGAGCAGTACTTC
NA,TRBJ1-6,TRBV5-5,NA,CASSLAYRSNSPLHF,TGTGCCAGCAGCTTGGCCTACAGGAGTAATTCACCCCTCCACTTT
TRBD1,TRBJ1-2,TRBV9,few,CASSVEGQGTYGYTF,TGTGCCAGCAGCGTAGAGGGACAGGGGACCTATGGCTACACCTTC
NA,TRBJ1-3,TRBV6-5,NA,CASRTTGSGNTIYF,TGTGCCAGCAGAACGACAGGATCTGGAAACACCATATATTTT
TRBD1,TRBJ1-4,TRBV28,NA,CASKGYRGTNEKLFF,TGTGCCAGCAAAGGCTACAGGGGAACTAATGAAAAACTGTTTTTT
NA,TRBJ1-3,TRBV10-2,NA,CASGAVGNTIYF,TGCGCCAGCGGGGCCGTGGGAAACACCATATATTTT
NA,TRBJ2-1,TRBV15,NA,CATSRDPTGGEQFF,TGTGCCACCAGCAGAGATCCGACTGGAGGCGAGCAGTTCTTC
TRBD1,TRBJ1-3,TRBV7-3,NA,CASSLIALDRVLRNTIYF,TGTGCCAGCAGCTTAATAGCTCTGGACAGGGTGCTGAGGAACACCATATATTTT
TRBD1,TRBJ1-2,TRBV28,NA,CASSRDRKNYGYTF,TGTGCCAGCAGTCGGGACAGGAAAAACTATGGCTACACCTTC
NA,TRBJ1-6,TRBV14,NA,CASSQDLNSPLHF,TGTGCCAGCAGCCAAGATCTGAATTCACCCCTCCACTTT
NA,TRBJ1-2,TRBV10-2,NA,CASSERDRGGYTF,TGCGCCAGCAGTGAACGCGACAGAGGCGGCTACACCTTC
NA,TRBJ2-1,TRBV12-3/TRBV12-4,NA,CASSLGLHEQFF,TGTGCCAGCAGTTTAGGGCTGCATGAGCAGTTCTTC
NA,TRBJ1-5,TRBV5-4,NA,CASSLAGVSNQPQHF,TGTGCCAGCAGCTTGGCAGGGGTTAGCAATCAGCCCCAGCATTTT
NA,TRBJ2-1,TRBV11-2,NA,CASSFGGSRLEQFF,TGTGCCAGCAGCTTTGGTGGCTCTCGTCTTGAGCAGTTCTTC
NA,TRBJ2-5,TRBV20-1,NA,CSARGPGTQYF,TGCAGTGCTAGGGGTCCGGGGACCCAGTACTTC
NA,TRBJ2-7,TRBV7-8,once,CASSLETRGAAYEQYF,TGTGCCAGCAGCTTAGAAACTCGGGGGGCCGCCTACGAGCAGTACTTC
TRBD1,TRBJ2-2,TRBV6-5,NA,CASRGQSNTGELFF,TGTGCCAGCAGGGGACAGTCGAACACCGGGGAGCTGTTTTTT
TRBD2,TRBJ2-2,TRBV15,once,CATSRTLAGETGELFF,TGTGCCACCAGCAGAACTCTAGCGGGAGAAACCGGGGAGCTGTTTTTT
TRBD1,TRBJ2-3,TRBV5-1,NA,CASSFWTGSDTQYF,TGCGCCAGCAGCTTCTGGACAGGGTCCGATACGCAGTATTTT
NA,TRBJ2-2,TRBV7-8,many,CASSLVGQTGELFF,TGTGCCAGCAGCTTAGTTGGACAGACCGGGGAGCTGTTTTTT
TRBD1,TRBJ2-6,TRBV9,NA,CASSRTGLSSGANVLTF,TGTGCCAGCAGCAGGACAGGCCTCAGCTCTGGGGCCAACGTCCTGACTTTC
NA,TRBJ2-5,TRBV5-4,NA,CASSIGRDQETQYF,TGTGCCAGCAGCATAGGGCGGGACCAAGAGACCCAGTACTTC
NA,TRBJ2-7,TRBV7-2,NA,CASSLQAPQQYF,TGTGCCAGCAGCTTACAAGCGCCCCAGCAGTACTTC
NA,TRBJ1-5,TRBV5-1,NA,CASSLGVGGNQPQHF,TGCGCCAGCAGCTTGGGCGTGGGCGGCAATCAGCCCCAGCATTTT